This record concerns one TCR beta chain sequence. This clonotype was observed a handful of times. Its binding antigen is unknown. Within one base of it there is no much larger clone, and no base qualities were kept. Its CDR3 holds 17 amino acids, cysteine through phenylalanine. CDR3 DNA is the only sequence kept; it has 51 bases, read in frame from the first base. CDR1 LGHNA and CDR2 YSLEER were looked up in the germline V gene. Here V drops 0 bases and J drops 7 bases, and the junction holds 9 bases not matched to any gene. The data stem from a study of response to subunit inactivated influenza vaccine (dated by TCRdb to the late 2010s). In the study overall: Deep quantitative T cell receptor repertoire profiling was used in the study to track responses to a trivalent subunit inactivated influenza vaccine. Overall study results and their limits: According to the authors, only a limited number of new T cells may be recruited by each seasonal influenza vaccination.

The library relied on RT-PCR. The listed sequencing device is Illumina HiSeq 2500. The public reads were quality trimmed at Q25 with fastp and then assembled into clones with MiXCR by TCRdb, keeping productive beta chains. Rows are combined by CDR3 protein, so each entry shows the most common genes and DNA. This sample is represented by some 570,000 distinct CDR3 sequences; 10% to 12% of them were singletons. The ten largest make up approximately 11% of the sample. This same sample was also taken into another study, of T cells expressing NK-cell markers. Per that second paper: The TCR beta cDNA libraries were made using 5'RACE template switching, a step that added both a universal primer site and unique molecular identifiers. In sorted CD3+CD56+NKG2C+, CD3+CD56+NKG2C- and CD3+CD56-NKG2C+ T-cell subsets from roughly 8 donors, TCR beta-chain repertoires were profiled. Seven of the eight sequenced donors were HCMV-seropositive and one was HCMV-seronegative. To restrict sorting to alphabetaTCR-expressing T cells, an anti-gammadeltaTCR antibody was added in several experiments. In several donors, the dominant CD3+CD56+NKG2C+ clonotypes were among the top 10 CD8+ clonotypes and accounted for about 1.0-7.5% of CD8+ T cells. Those dominant clonotypes were again the most abundant among CD3+CD56-NKG2C+ cells in a handful of donors, at about 25-65%. It remained unclear whether the expanded NKG2C-expressing T cell clones were specific for HCMV antigens. The study sequenced eight donors, all healthy volunteers chosen at random: three men and five women. HCMV-specific IgG was detected in serum with a commercial ELISA kit to determine HCMV serostatus. Ficoll density gradient centrifugation was used to isolate peripheral blood mononuclear cells from blood. For over five donors, unsorted PBMC were also used to sequence bulk peripheral blood T-cell repertoires. cDNA synthesis was primed from the TCR beta constant segment and was followed by two successive PCR amplification steps. Libraries were sequenced as 2 x 150 bp reads on Illumina HiSeq 2000/2500, MiSeq or NextSeq. MIGEC was used to demultiplex reads and group reads by UMI, and MiTCR was used to assemble and quantify clonotypes. Only TCR cDNA sequences supported by at least two reads were kept to exclude erroneous sequences. The tcR package was used for downstream repertoire analysis, and clonotypes were matched across fractions by CDR3 nucleotide sequence plus V segment. Antigen specificity was annotated against VDJdb with VDJmatch, allowing one amino acid substitution in CDR3.

The receptor was derived from a man aged 50 to 60 who received an inactivated influenza vaccine. Donor details come from another sample of the same person, matched by shared clones. The chain couples TRBV4-3 to TRBJ1-4, with 9 bases matching TRBD1. Sequencing was performed on PBMCs from blood, taken on the day of vaccination. The CDR3 protein: CASSQDGTGPFGEKLFF. The sequenced DNA is TGCGCCAGCAGCCAAGATGGGACAGGGCCATTTGGTGAAAAACTGTTTTTT.